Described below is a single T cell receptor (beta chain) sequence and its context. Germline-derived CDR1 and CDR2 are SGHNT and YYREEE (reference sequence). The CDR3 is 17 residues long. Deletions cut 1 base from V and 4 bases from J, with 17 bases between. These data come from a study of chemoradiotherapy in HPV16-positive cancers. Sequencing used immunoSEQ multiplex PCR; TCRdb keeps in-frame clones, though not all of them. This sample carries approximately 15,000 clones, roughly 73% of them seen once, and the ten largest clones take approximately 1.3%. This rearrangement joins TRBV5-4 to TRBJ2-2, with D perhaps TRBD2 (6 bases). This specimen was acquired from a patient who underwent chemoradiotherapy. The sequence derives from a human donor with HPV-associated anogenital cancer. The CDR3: CASSLLFGSGVTGELFF. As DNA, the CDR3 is TGTGCCAGCAGCTTGCTTTTCGGTAGCGGAGTCACCGGGGAGCTGTTTTTT.